This T cell receptor beta chain emerged from a study of cytomegalovirus exposure and HLA in healthy donors. Study-level findings and limits: In a later analysis, the majority of CMV-associated beta chains seemingly showed HLA restriction.

Healthy donors of bone marrow made up the group. To note about this clone: Its antigen is not identified.

Germline CDR1 SEHNR, CDR2 FQNEAQ (reference sequence). The V and J ends lost 5 bases and 3 bases respectively, with 14 bases between them. The CDR3 extends over 15 amino acids. Primers included in the PCR were 60 Vbeta and 13 Jbeta primers. TCRdb's copy holds only in-frame clones and misses some; the assay was immunoSEQ multiplex PCR. The table lists 95,000 to 150,000 clones, roughly 74% of them singletons, with approximately 3.9% in the top ten. This clonotype originated in a man in his forties or fifties in good health and CMV-seronegative. The chain carries TRBV7-9 and TRBJ2-1; TRBD1 is a possible D gene (6 bases). Sequences were obtained from PBMCs. CDR3 in amino acids: CASSTGTYSYNEQFF. The CDR3 DNA is TGTGCCAGCAGCACCGGGACATACAGCTACAATGAGCAGTTCTTC.